Sequencing of this T cell receptor (beta chain) was carried out in a study of regulatory T cells in long-lasting Graves disease. Study results and caveats: What was studied was peripheral blood only, and not thyroid tissue.

This clonotype was counted ten times or more. Its antigen remains unknown. Time point specified: newly diagnosed GD, antithyroid drugs for less than 3 months. PBMC RNA served as the TCR library source. Relying on iRepertoire HTBI primers and Arm-PCR of CDR3 regions, the team built TCR beta libraries. TCRdb re-called the multiplex PCR reads with MiXCR, one entry per CDR3 protein. The table records approximately 350,000 distinct CDR3 sequences, 12% of them present only once. Germline values: CDR1 SQVTM, CDR2 ANQGSEA. The CDR3 runs to 17 residues. After removal of 4 bases from V and 4 bases from J, the junction contained 12 bases not matched to a gene. Another study also made use of these data, one on T cells in Graves' hyperthyroidism and ophthalmopathy. That investigation notes: From stable hyperthyroidism, ophthalmopathy was separated by a 13 V-J model. With a median lead of roughly 6.8 months before onset, the model predicted ophthalmopathy.

This TCR was recovered from a woman under 30 with Graves disease. The chain carries TRBV29-1 and TRBJ1-5; the match to TRBD1 covers 11 bases. Sequences were derived from peripheral blood mononuclear cells (PBMCs), sampled at new diagnosis, from a patient treated with antithyroid drugs. In DNA, the CDR3 is TGCAGCGTTGGTAGGGACAGGGGGTATACTTGGAATCAGCCCCAGCATTTT. Translated, it gives CSVGRDRGYTWNQPQHF. Filled out from reference TRBV29-1 and TRBJ1-5, the complete variable domain reads SAVISQKPSRDICQRGTSLTIQCQVDSQVTMMFWYRQQPGQSLTLIATANQGSEATYESGFVIDKFPISRPNLTFSTLTVSNMSPEDSSIYLCSVGRDRGYTWNQPQHFGDGTRLSIL.